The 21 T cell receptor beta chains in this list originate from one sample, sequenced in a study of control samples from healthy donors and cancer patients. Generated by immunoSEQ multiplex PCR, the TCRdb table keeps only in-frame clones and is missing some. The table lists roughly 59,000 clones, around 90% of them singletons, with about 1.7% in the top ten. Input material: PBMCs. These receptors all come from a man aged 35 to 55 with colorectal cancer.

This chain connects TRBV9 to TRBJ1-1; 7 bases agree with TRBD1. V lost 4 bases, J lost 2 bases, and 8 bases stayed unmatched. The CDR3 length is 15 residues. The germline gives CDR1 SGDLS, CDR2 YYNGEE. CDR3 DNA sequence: TGTGCCAGCAGCACATGGGACAGTTTTAACACTGAAGCTTTCTTT. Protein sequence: CASSTWDSFNTEAFF. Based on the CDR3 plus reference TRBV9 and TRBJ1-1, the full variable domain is DSGVTQTPKHLITATGQRVTLRCSPRSGDLSVYWYQQSLDQGLQFLIQYYNGEERAKGNILERFSAQQFPDLHSELNLSSLELGDSALYFCASSTWDSFNTEAFFGQGTRLTVV.

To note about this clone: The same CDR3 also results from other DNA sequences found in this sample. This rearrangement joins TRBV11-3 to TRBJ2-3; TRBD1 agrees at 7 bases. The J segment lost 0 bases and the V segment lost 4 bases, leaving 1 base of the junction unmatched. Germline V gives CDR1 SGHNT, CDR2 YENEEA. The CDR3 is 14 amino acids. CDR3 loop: CASSWGQSTDTQYF. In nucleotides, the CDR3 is TGTGCCAGCAGCTGGGGACAGAGCACAGATACGCAGTATTTT.

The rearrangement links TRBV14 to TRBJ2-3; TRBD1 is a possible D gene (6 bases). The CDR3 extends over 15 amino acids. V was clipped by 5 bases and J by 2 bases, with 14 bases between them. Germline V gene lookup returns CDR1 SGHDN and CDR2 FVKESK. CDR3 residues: CASSLTGLYTDTQYF. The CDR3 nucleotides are TGTGCCAGCAGCTTGACAGGACTCTACACAGATACGCAGTATTTT.

CDR3 region: CASSSRGRNTEAFF. In nucleotides, the CDR3 is TGTGCCAGCAGCTCCAGGGGGCGCAACACTGAAGCTTTCTTT. The rearrangement links TRBV7-2 to TRBJ1-1; 8 bases map to TRBD1. Germline CDR1 and CDR2: SGHTA and FQGNSA. The CDR3 is 14 amino acids. The J segment lost 2 bases and the V segment lost 4 bases, leaving 3 bases of the junction unmatched.

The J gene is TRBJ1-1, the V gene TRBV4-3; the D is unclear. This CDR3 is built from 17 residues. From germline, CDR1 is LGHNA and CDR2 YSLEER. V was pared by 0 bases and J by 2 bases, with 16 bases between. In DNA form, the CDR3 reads TGCGCCAGCAGCCAAGATCTTAGGGCCAGCAGCAACACTGAAGCTTTCTTT. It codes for CASSQDLRASSNTEAFF.

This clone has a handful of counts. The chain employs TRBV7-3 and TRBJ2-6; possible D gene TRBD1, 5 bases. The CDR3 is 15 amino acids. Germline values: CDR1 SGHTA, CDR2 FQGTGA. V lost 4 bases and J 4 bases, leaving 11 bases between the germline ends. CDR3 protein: CASSSAQGGANVLTF. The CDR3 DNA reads TGTGCCAGCAGCTCCGCCCAGGGCGGGGCCAACGTCCTGACTTTC.

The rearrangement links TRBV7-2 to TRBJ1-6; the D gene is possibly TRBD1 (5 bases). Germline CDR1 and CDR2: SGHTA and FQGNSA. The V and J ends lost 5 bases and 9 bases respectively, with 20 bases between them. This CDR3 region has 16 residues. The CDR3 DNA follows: TGTGCCAGCAGCCAGGACAAGGTGCGGGGTAGTTCACCCCTCCACTTT. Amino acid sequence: CASSQDKVRGSSPLHF.

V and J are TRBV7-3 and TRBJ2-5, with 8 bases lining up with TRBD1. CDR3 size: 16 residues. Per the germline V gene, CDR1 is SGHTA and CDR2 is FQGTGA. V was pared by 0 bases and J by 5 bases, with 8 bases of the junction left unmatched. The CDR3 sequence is CASSLTGDRRLETQYF. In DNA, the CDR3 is TGTGCCAGCAGCTTAACAGGGGACAGGAGGCTGGAGACCCAGTACTTC.

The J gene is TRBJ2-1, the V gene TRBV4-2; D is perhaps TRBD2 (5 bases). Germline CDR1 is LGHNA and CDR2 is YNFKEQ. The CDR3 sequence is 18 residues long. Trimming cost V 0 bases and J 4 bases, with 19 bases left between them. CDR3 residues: CASSQDAASKIKYNEQFF. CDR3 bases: TGTGCCAGCAGCCAAGATGCGGCTAGCAAGATCAAGTACAATGAGCAGTTCTTC.

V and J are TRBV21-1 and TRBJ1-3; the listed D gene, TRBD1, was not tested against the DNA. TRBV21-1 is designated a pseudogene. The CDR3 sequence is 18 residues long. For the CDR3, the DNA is TGTGCCAGCAGCAAAGAGGAGGGGGCTCAGTGGTTTGGAAACACCATATATTTT. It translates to CASSKEEGAQWFGNTIYF.

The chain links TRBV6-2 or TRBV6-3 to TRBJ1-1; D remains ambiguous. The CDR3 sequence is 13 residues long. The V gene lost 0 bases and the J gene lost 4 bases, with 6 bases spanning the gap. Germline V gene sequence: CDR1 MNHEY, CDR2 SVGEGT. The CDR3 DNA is TGTGCCAGCAGTTACTCGCGAGGCACTGAAGCTTTCTTT. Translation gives CASSYSRGTEAFF.

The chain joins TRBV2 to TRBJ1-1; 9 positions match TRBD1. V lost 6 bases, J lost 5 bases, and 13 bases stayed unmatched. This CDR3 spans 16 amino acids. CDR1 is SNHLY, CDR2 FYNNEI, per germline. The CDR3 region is CASREEGGTGWTEAFF. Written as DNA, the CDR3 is TGTGCCAGCAGGGAGGAAGGGGGGACAGGGTGGACTGAAGCTTTCTTT.

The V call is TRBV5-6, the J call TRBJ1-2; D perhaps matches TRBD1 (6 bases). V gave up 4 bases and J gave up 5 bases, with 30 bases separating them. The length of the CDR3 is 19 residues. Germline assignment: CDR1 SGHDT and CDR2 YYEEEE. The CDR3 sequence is CASSRTLGNGQRLSYGYTF. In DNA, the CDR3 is TGTGCCAGCAGCCGCACTCTGGGGAACGGACAGAGGCTCTCATATGGCTACACCTTC.

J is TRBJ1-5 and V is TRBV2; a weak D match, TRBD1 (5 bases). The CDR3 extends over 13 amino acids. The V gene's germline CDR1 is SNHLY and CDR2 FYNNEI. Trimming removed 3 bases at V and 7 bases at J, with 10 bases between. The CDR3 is CASSDQGGQPQHF. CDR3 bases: TGTGCCAGCAGTGACCAGGGCGGGCAGCCCCAGCATTTT. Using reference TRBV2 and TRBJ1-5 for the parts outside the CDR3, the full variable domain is EPEVTQTPSHQVTQMGQEVILRCVPISNHLYFYWYRQILGQKVEFLVSFYNNEISEKSEIFDDQFSVERPDGSNFTLKIRSTKLEDSAMYFCASSDQGGQPQHFGDGTRLSIL.

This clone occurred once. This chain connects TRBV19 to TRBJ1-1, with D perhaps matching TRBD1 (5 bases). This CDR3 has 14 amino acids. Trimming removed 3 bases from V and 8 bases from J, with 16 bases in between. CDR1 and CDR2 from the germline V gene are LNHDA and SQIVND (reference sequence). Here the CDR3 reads CASSISVGDPEAFF. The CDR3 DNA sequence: TGTGCCAGTAGTATTTCGGTGGGGGACCCAGAAGCTTTCTTT.

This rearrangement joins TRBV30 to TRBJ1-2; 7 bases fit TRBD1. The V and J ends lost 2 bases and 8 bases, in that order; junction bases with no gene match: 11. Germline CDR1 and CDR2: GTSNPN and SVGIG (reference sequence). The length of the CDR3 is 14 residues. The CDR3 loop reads CAWSPGTVASGYTF. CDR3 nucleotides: TGTGCCTGGAGTCCCGGGACAGTAGCTTCGGGCTACACCTTC.

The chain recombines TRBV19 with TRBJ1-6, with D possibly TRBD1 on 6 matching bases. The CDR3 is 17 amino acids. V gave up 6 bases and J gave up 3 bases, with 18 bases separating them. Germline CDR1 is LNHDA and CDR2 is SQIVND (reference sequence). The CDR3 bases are TGTGCCAGTAGCCCCGGGTTTGCAGGGGACTATAATTCACCCCTCCACTTT. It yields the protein CASSPGFAGDYNSPLHF.

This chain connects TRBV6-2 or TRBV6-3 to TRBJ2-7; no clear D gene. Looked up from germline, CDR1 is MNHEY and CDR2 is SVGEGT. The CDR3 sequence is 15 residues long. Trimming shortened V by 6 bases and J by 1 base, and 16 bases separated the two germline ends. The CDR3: CASSPSGRRSYEQYF. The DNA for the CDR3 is TGTGCCAGCAGCCCCTCTGGTAGGAGATCCTACGAGCAGTACTTC.

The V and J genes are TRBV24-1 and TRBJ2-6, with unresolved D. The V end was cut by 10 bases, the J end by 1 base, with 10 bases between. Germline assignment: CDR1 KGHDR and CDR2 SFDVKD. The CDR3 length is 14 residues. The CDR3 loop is CATGSRSGANVLTF. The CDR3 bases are TGTGCCACGGGGTCCCGGTCTGGGGCCAACGTCCTGACTTTC.

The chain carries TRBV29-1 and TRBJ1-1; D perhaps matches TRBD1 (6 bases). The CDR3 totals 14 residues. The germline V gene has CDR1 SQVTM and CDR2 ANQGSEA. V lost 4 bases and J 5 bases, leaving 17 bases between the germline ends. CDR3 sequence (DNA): TGCAGCGTTGTTCCGGGGGCGTATGTAACTGAAGCTTTCTTT. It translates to CSVVPGAYVTEAFF. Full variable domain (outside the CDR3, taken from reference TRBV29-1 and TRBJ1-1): SAVISQKPSRDICQRGTSLTIQCQVDSQVTMMFWYRQQPGQSLTLIATANQGSEATYESGFVIDKFPISRPNLTFSTLTVSNMSPEDSSIYLCSVVPGAYVTEAFFGQGTRLTVV.

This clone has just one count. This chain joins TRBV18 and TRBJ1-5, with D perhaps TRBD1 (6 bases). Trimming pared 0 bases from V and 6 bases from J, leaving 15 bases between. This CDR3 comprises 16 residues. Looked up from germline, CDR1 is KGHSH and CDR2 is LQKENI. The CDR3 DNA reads TGTGCCAGCTCACCACCTGTCAGGGGCCACCTTCAGCCCCAGCATTTT. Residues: CASSPPVRGHLQPQHF.